The rows below give T cell receptor beta chains drawn from one sample of a study of spatial heterogeneity in lung cancer. TCRdb re-analysed the 5' RACE reads in MiXCR, keeping a single row per CDR3 protein. Among 10,000 to 12,000 distinct CDR3 sequences listed, over 4.5% were seen once. This specimen was PBMCs, taken at surgery. The receptors here all came from a male donor with early-stage non-small cell lung cancer. CDR3s include the opening cysteine and the closing phenylalanine or tryptophan. A D gene is named only where the DNA matches it firmly. Only some rows state a clone size, as once, few, many or a class for expanded clones.

TRBJ2-1 | many | TRBV20-1 | TRBD2 | CSARRASGQSYNEQFF | TGCAGTGCTAGACGGGCTAGCGGCCAATCCTACAATGAGCAGTTCTTC
TRBJ2-2 | medium-sized | TRBV9 | - | CASSVGERMNTGELFF | TGTGCCAGCAGCGTAGGAGAGCGGATGAACACCGGGGAGCTGTTTTTT
TRBJ2-4 | many | TRBV5-4 | TRBD1 | CASSLVGQAVAKNIQYF | TGTGCCAGCAGCTTGGTGGGACAGGCGGTAGCCAAAAACATTCAGTACTTC
TRBJ2-1 | - | TRBV29-1 | TRBD2 | CSVDPGGRRGNEQFF | TGCAGCGTCGACCCCGGCGGGAGGAGGGGCAATGAGCAGTTCTTC
TRBJ2-5 | many | TRBV23-1 | TRBD1 | CASTEHTAGGVEETQYF | TGCGCCAGCACCGAACACACGGCAGGGGGAGTAGAAGAGACCCAGTACTTC
TRBJ1-1 | - | TRBV7-2 | - | CASSPLGGLTEAFF | TGTGCCAGCAGCCCCCTCGGGGGGCTCACTGAAGCTTTCTTT
TRBJ2-7 | many | TRBV20-1 | - | CSARDTYEQYF | TGCAGTGCTAGAGATACCTACGAGCAGTACTTC
TRBJ2-7 | many | TRBV28 | - | CASSLLTEPFYEQYF | TGTGCCAGCAGTTTACTAACGGAACCCTTCTACGAGCAGTACTTC
TRBJ2-7 | - | TRBV5-6 | - | CASSATGSREQYF | TGTGCCAGCAGCGCGACAGGTTCCCGGGAGCAGTACTTC
TRBJ2-3 | few | TRBV20-1 | - | CSARDGGGTADTQYF | TGCAGTGCTAGAGATGGTGGGGGAACTGCAGATACGCAGTATTTT
TRBJ1-1 | many | TRBV12-3/TRBV12-4 | - | CASSPTGGFNTEAFF | TGTGCCAGCAGCCCGACAGGAGGTTTTAACACTGAAGCTTTCTTT
TRBJ1-1 | many | TRBV7-3 | TRBD1 | CASSSQGAMGTEAFF | TGTGCCAGCAGCTCACAGGGGGCAATGGGAACTGAAGCTTTCTTT
TRBJ1-1 | many | TRBV10-3 | - | CAIALGSIEAFF | TGTGCCATCGCCTTAGGGTCGATTGAAGCTTTCTTT
TRBJ2-7 | few | TRBV29-1 | - | CSVGLSTSYEQYF | TGCAGCGTTGGACTCAGCACCTCCTACGAGCAGTACTTC
TRBJ1-1 | many | TRBV5-1 | - | CASSGGTSGTEAFF | TGCGCCAGCAGCGGGGGAACGTCGGGCACTGAAGCTTTCTTT
TRBJ2-3 | many | TRBV20-1 | - | CSARDLSGTDTQYF | TGCAGTGCTAGAGATTTGTCTGGTACTGATACGCAGTATTTT
TRBJ2-1 | many | TRBV20-1 | - | CSANTGRNEQFF | TGCAGTGCTAACACGGGGCGGAATGAGCAGTTCTTC
TRBJ1-4 | medium-sized | TRBV4-2 | TRBD1 | CASSQVTREGADEKLFF | TGTGCCAGCAGCCAAGTGACCCGAGAGGGGGCCGATGAAAAACTGTTTTTT
TRBJ2-5 | - | TRBV20-1 | TRBD1 | CSAQDRDQETQYF | TGCAGTGCCCAAGACAGGGACCAAGAGACCCAGTACTTC
TRBJ1-1 | few | TRBV6-2/TRBV6-3 | - | CASSYSIGKTLNTEAFF | TGTGCCAGCAGTTACTCGATTGGGAAAACTCTGAACACTGAAGCTTTCTTT
TRBJ2-5 | few | TRBV28 | TRBD1 | CASSYPTDRGYEQETQYF | TGTGCCAGCAGTTACCCAACAGACAGGGGATATGAGCAAGAGACCCAGTACTTC
TRBJ2-7 | many | TRBV6-5 | TRBD1 | CASRDLRGTGDYEQYF | TGTGCCAGCAGAGACCTGCGCGGGACAGGGGACTACGAGCAGTACTTC
TRBJ2-3 | many | TRBV7-9 | - | CASSLALGDTQYF | TGTGCCAGCAGCTTAGCGCTAGGAGATACGCAGTATTTT
TRBJ2-3 | - | TRBV28 | TRBD2 | CASGGGLSTDTQYF | TGTGCCAGCGGCGGGGGGCTTAGCACAGATACGCAGTATTTT
TRBJ2-3 | medium-sized | TRBV7-2 | - | CASSLEEPDTQYF | TGTGCCAGCAGCTTAGAAGAACCAGATACGCAGTATTTT
TRBJ2-2 | many | TRBV28 | TRBD1 | CASSLYPGQENTGELFF | TGTGCCAGCAGTTTATATCCGGGACAGGAGAACACCGGGGAGCTGTTTTTT
TRBJ1-1 | - | TRBV28 | - | CASSATGTVNTEAFF | TGTGCCAGCAGTGCCACGGGCACAGTGAACACTGAAGCTTTCTTT
TRBJ2-3 | many | TRBV11-2 | TRBD2 | CASRGIAGGADTQYF | TGTGCCAGCAGGGGAATAGCGGGGGGAGCAGATACGCAGTATTTT
TRBJ2-1 | medium-sized | TRBV5-4 | TRBD2 | CASSLTSGDYNEQFF | TGTGCCAGCAGTTTGACTAGCGGGGATTACAATGAGCAGTTCTTC
TRBJ2-7 | few | TRBV7-2 | TRBD2 | CASSYPGGHYEQYF | TGTGCCAGCAGCTACCCGGGGGGTCACTACGAGCAGTACTTC
TRBJ1-1 | medium-sized | TRBV29-1 | - | CSVDRDPNTEAFF | TGCAGCGTTGACAGAGACCCGAACACTGAAGCTTTCTTT
TRBJ1-1 | few | TRBV7-2 | - | CASSLVSNSGTEAFF | TGTGCCAGCAGCTTAGTATCCAATTCTGGCACTGAAGCTTTCTTT
TRBJ2-1 | many | TRBV5-6 | TRBD1 | CASSSTGADADNEQFF | TGTGCCAGCAGCTCAACAGGGGCCGACGCAGACAATGAGCAGTTCTTC
TRBJ2-5 | many | TRBV18 | - | CASSPNGAQETQYF | TGTGCCAGCTCACCAAACGGGGCTCAAGAGACCCAGTACTTC
TRBJ2-7 | - | TRBV2 | - | CASGAGWSEQYF | TGTGCCAGCGGTGCAGGGTGGTCCGAGCAGTACTTC
TRBJ2-7 | few | TRBV7-8 | - | CASSLGAGSYEQYF | TGTGCCAGCAGCTTAGGGGCCGGGTCCTACGAGCAGTACTTC
TRBJ2-1 | many | TRBV9 | - | CASSVAGLPVSSEQFF | TGTGCCAGCAGCGTAGCTGGACTCCCAGTATCGAGTGAGCAGTTCTTC
TRBJ1-3 | medium-sized | TRBV29-1 | - | CSVVEGYSGNTIYF | TGCAGCGTTGTAGAGGGTTACTCTGGAAACACCATATATTTT
TRBJ1-1 | few | TRBV20-1 | TRBD1 | CSARGGAYRGDTEAFF | TGCAGTGCTAGGGGCGGGGCTTACAGGGGGGACACTGAAGCTTTCTTT
TRBJ1-2 | many | TRBV12-3/TRBV12-4 | - | CASSFGDSRGIYGYTF | TGTGCCAGCAGTTTCGGGGATAGCAGGGGTATCTATGGCTACACCTTC
TRBJ1-2 | large | TRBV4-3 | - | CASSQEDDTDAYGYTF | TGCGCCAGCAGCCAAGAGGATGACACCGACGCCTATGGCTACACCTTC
TRBJ2-1 | medium-sized | TRBV7-2 | - | CASSLRLAYNEQFF | TGTGCCAGCAGCTTAAGACTAGCCTACAATGAGCAGTTCTTC
TRBJ2-1 | many | TRBV11-2 | TRBD2 | CASSLAGVAEQFF | TGTGCCAGCAGCCTAGCGGGAGTCGCTGAGCAGTTCTTC
TRBJ2-3 | medium-sized | TRBV27 | - | CASSLSAGADTQYF | TGTGCCAGCAGTTTATCGGCAGGGGCAGATACGCAGTATTTT
TRBJ2-5 | many | TRBV6-6 | - | CASSSSQARETQYF | TGTGCCAGCAGTTCCTCTCAGGCGCGGGAGACCCAGTACTTC
TRBJ1-3 | few | TRBV6-5 | - | CASSYRVSGNTIYF | TGTGCCAGCAGTTACAGGGTCTCTGGAAACACCATATATTTT
TRBJ1-4 | few | TRBV4-3 | - | CASSQDGGPTGKEKLFF | TGCGCCAGCAGCCAAGATGGGGGGCCTACGGGGAAAGAAAAACTGTTTTTT
TRBJ2-5 | - | TRBV20-1 | TRBD2 | CSARANSGNKETQYF | TGCAGTGCTAGAGCCAATAGCGGGAACAAAGAGACCCAGTACTTC
TRBJ2-7 | many | TRBV28 | - | CASSRTGTPYEQYF | TGTGCCAGCAGCCGGACCGGGACCCCCTACGAGCAGTACTTC
TRBJ2-7 | - | TRBV20-1 | - | CSAGLSYEQYF | TGCAGTGCTGGCCTGAGCTACGAGCAGTACTTC
TRBJ2-5 | many | TRBV29-1 | - | CSVSSTGYQETQYF | TGCAGCGTTTCGAGTACAGGGTACCAAGAGACCCAGTACTTC
TRBJ2-7 | few | TRBV27 | TRBD2 | CASRLAGGRTYEQYF | TGTGCCAGCAGACTAGCGGGGGGCCGGACCTACGAGCAGTACTTC